These T cell receptor beta chains were read from a single sample in a study of blood T cell repertoires in COVID-19. The repertoire was sequenced with immunoSEQ multiplex PCR; TCRdb's copy has only in-frame clones and lacks some. This table has 190,000 or so clones, approximately 86% appearing once. Sequences were obtained from PBMCs or T cells enriched from blood (not recorded which). The receptors here all came from a woman aged 25 to 39 who had been exposed to COVID-19. The CDR3 runs from the conserved cysteine through the conserved F or W. Fields, in order: clone size, V gene, CDR3 protein. Only some rows state a clone size, as once, few, many or a class for expanded clones.

size: -
V: TRBV5-1
CDR3: CASSLASGGAIDTQYF

size: once
V: TRBV10-1
CDR3: CASSESPSNEKLFF

size: -
V: TRBV3-1/TRBV3-2
CDR3: CASSRMGGPGGGYTF

size: -
V: TRBV5-1
CDR3: CASSLAAGTTTTNEKLFF

size: -
V: TRBV27
CDR3: CASSMTGYGYTF

size: -
V: TRBV6-5
CDR3: CASSYSSGTLYGYTF

size: once
V: TRBV4-1
CDR3: CASSQIFGGGPQPQHF

size: -
V: TRBV5-4
CDR3: CASSPDTNYGYTF

size: -
V: TRBV15
CDR3: CATSARSRWSQNIQYF

size: -
V: TRBV5-1
CDR3: CASSGGAVSTDTQYF

size: -
V: TRBV6-6
CDR3: CASSYGARVVGYEQYF

size: -
V: TRBV12-5
CDR3: CASGTHSGALNEQFF

size: -
V: TRBV4-1
CDR3: CASSQKRLAGVGDNEQFF

size: -
V: TRBV5-1
CDR3: CASSLAAGNEQYF

size: few
V: TRBV2
CDR3: CASRPSGDEQFF

size: -
V: TRBV10-3
CDR3: CAISTVEGSYGYTF

size: -
V: TRBV5-4
CDR3: CASSSRSGQGGNEQFF

size: -
V: TRBV9
CDR3: CASSAGGVPLYNTEAFF

size: -
V: TRBV29-1
CDR3: CSVGTVSYEQYF

size: -
V: TRBV5-1
CDR3: CASSFGGGDEKLFF

size: -
V: TRBV18
CDR3: CASSEFRGRHGYTF

size: -
V: TRBV3-1/TRBV3-2
CDR3: CASSQGFRGGYTF

size: -
V: TRBV6-5
CDR3: CASSTGEKNQPQHF

size: -
V: TRBV25-1
CDR3: CASSDPGTVDGYTF

size: -
V: TRBV2
CDR3: CASSVRTGGDQPQHF

size: -
V: TRBV19
CDR3: CASSIQGALTEAFF

size: once
V: TRBV19
CDR3: CASSISDGELGNQPQHF

size: -
V: TRBV18
CDR3: CASSPLALNPDEQFF

size: -
V: TRBV10-2
CDR3: CASSDGTGDETQYF

size: -
V: TRBV29-1
CDR3: CSVDREPEAFF

size: -
V: TRBV11-3
CDR3: CASSLGSGGTYEQYF

size: once
V: TRBV25-1
CDR3: CASSESGTVSEQFF

size: -
V: TRBV18
CDR3: CASSQEDNSGNTIYF

size: -
V: TRBV3-1/TRBV3-2
CDR3: CASSPGTAGNTIYF

size: -
V: TRBV6-2/TRBV6-3
CDR3: CASSFRDTRNHGYTF

size: -
V: TRBV10-3
CDR3: CAISELTGNTEAFF

size: -
V: TRBV18
CDR3: CASSPGQGADYGYTF

size: -
V: TRBV5-1
CDR3: CASSLGLAVGTDTQYF

size: -
V: TRBV6-4
CDR3: CASSLLAGGNTDTQYF

size: -
V: TRBV10-2
CDR3: CASSESGQTYEQYF

size: -
V: TRBV4-1
CDR3: CASSQDNRGGSPLHF

size: -
V: TRBV21-1
CDR3: CASSKVIAGGPYNEQFF

size: -
V: TRBV5-4
CDR3: CASSFGQLTGELFF

size: -
V: TRBV30
CDR3: CAWSGGKWTGAKREKLFF

size: few
V: TRBV5-1
CDR3: CASSLATGSSGFGELFF

size: -
V: TRBV6-5
CDR3: CASSQGNTEAFF